These 19 T cell receptor beta chains were sequenced from one sample in a study of cytomegalovirus exposure and HLA in healthy donors. Amplification used 60 Vbeta primers and 13 Jbeta primers. TCRdb's table, derived via immunoSEQ multiplex PCR, lists solely in-frame clones and lacks some. The sample totals 150,000 to 200,000 clones. The sequenced sample consisted of PBMCs. The receptors come from a man aged 25-45 years in good health and CMV-seronegative.

CDR3 amino acids: CASSFRGADEQYF. CDR3 in DNA: TGTGCCAGCAGCTTCCGGGGGGCGGACGAGCAGTACTTC. The chain employs TRBV5-6 and TRBJ2-5, with D maybe TRBD2 (7 bases). The assigned J gene may be wrong: the sequence end matches TRBJ2-7 better. Germline V gene lookup returns CDR1 SGHDT and CDR2 YYEEEE. The CDR3 covers 13 residues.

The chain combines TRBV27 with TRBJ2-1; D is perhaps TRBD1 (6 bases). Germline V gene data show CDR1 as MNHEY and CDR2 as SMNVEV (reference sequence). Trimming cost V 1 base and J 0 bases, with 10 bases left between them. The CDR3 sequence is 16 residues long. This chain's CDR3 is CASSLLGAFSYNEQFF. The CDR3 DNA reads as TGTGCCAGCAGTTTATTGGGGGCCTTCTCCTACAATGAGCAGTTCTTC.

This sequence joins TRBV9 and TRBJ2-2; 11 nucleotides align to TRBD2. The CDR3 has 16 residues. V lost 4 bases and J lost 1; bases outside the gene matches: 3. The V gene's germline CDR1 is SGDLS and CDR2 YYNGEE. CDR3 bases: TGTGCCAGCAGCCCCGGGACTAGCGGGAACACCGGGGAGCTGTTTTTT. Its translation: CASSPGTSGNTGELFF.

In DNA, the CDR3 is TGTGCCAGCGGTGGGCAGCATTATAATTCACCCCTCCACTTT. It yields the protein CASGGQHYNSPLHF. The genes are TRBV27 and TRBJ1-6; D unclear. V lost 8 bases and J lost 4, with 12 bases in between. The germline V gene encodes CDR1 MNHEY and CDR2 SMNVEV (reference sequence). The CDR3 is 14 residues long.

The chain combines TRBV5-8 with TRBJ1-5; tentative D call: TRBD1 (5 bases). The CDR3 is made up of 13 amino acids. With 5 bases removed from V and 4 bases from J, the gap between germline ends came to 10 bases. CDR1 and CDR2 from the germline V gene are SGHTS and YDEGEE. The CDR3 region is CASSIRGNQPQHF. The DNA of the CDR3 is TGTGCCAGCAGTATACGGGGGAATCAGCCCCAGCATTTT.

The chain couples TRBV28 to TRBJ2-7; 8 positions agree with TRBD1. Germline lookup yields CDR1 MDHEN and CDR2 SYDVKM. The CDR3 is made up of 14 amino acids. Trimming removed 4 bases from V and 3 bases from J; junction bases left unmatched: 5. This chain's CDR3 is CASSSLQGGYEQYF. Here the CDR3 DNA reads TGTGCCAGCAGTTCCCTACAGGGGGGCTACGAGCAGTACTTC. Complete variable domain (other parts from reference TRBV28 and TRBJ2-7): DVKVTQSSRYLVKRTGEKVFLECVQDMDHENMFWYRQDPGLGLRLIYFSYDVKMKEKGDIPEGYSVSREKKERFSLILESASTNQTSMYLCASSSLQGGYEQYFGPGTRLTVT.

The chain joins TRBV28 to TRBJ1-2, with TRBD1 identical over 8 bases. V lost 4 bases, J lost 3 bases, and 7 bases stayed unmatched. CDR1 MDHEN and CDR2 SYDVKM come from the germline V gene. The CDR3 consists of 15 residues. This CDR3 reads CASSSPQGADYGYTF. For the CDR3, the DNA is TGTGCCAGCAGTTCCCCTCAGGGGGCGGACTATGGCTACACCTTC.

The J gene is TRBJ1-1, the V gene TRBV6-6; D unclear. The CDR3 has 13 amino acids. Trimming took 8 bases from V and 0 from J, leaving 10 bases between them. From germline, CDR1 is MNHNY and CDR2 SVGAGI (reference sequence). The CDR3 DNA is TGTGCCAGCTCCGACATAATGAACACTGAAGCTTTCTTT. Its protein product is CASSDIMNTEAFF.

V and J are TRBV6-5 and TRBJ1-3; possible D gene TRBD1, 6 bases. The CDR3 spans 16 residues. The V gene's germline CDR1 is MNHEY and CDR2 SVGAGI. Trimming took off 2 bases at V and 2 bases at J, with 13 bases between the two ends. The CDR3 bases are TGTGCCAGCAGTTACGGGGGGGGCACGGCTGGAAACACCATATATTTT. It encodes CASSYGGGTAGNTIYF.

The chain uses TRBV19 and TRBJ1-2; 9 bases are shared with TRBD1. V shed 7 bases and J 4 bases; nucleotides not matched to a gene: 7. CDR1 and CDR2 (germline): LNHDA, SQIVND (reference sequence). This CDR3 comprises 14 residues. CDR3 in amino acids: CASNPTGGIYGYTF. In nucleotides, the CDR3 is TGTGCCAGTAACCCGACAGGGGGGATCTATGGCTACACCTTC.

This chain links TRBV19 with TRBJ1-5, with TRBD1 matching 7 bases. J gave up 6 bases and V 2 bases, and 7 bases lay outside the gene matches. This CDR3 comprises 15 residues. Germline CDR1 LNHDA, CDR2 SQIVND (reference sequence). For the CDR3, the DNA is TGTGCCAGTAGTATACAGGGGGACAGATTTCAGCCCCAGCATTTT. The encoded protein is CASSIQGDRFQPQHF.

The rearrangement links TRBV6-5 to TRBJ2-7, with 8 nucleotides matching TRBD2. The CDR3 is made up of 15 amino acids. After removal of 8 bases from V and 0 bases from J, the junction contained 9 bases not matched to a gene. In germline, CDR1 is MNHEY, CDR2 SVGAGI. CDR3 nucleotides: TGTGCCAGCCGCGCGGTAGCGGGGATCTCCTACGAGCAGTACTTC. The encoded protein is CASRAVAGISYEQYF.

The genes are TRBV5-1 and TRBJ2-5; 12 nucleotides match TRBD1. From germline, CDR1 is SGHRS and CDR2 YFSETQ. V dropped 4 bases and J dropped 5; count of bases not matched to a gene: 6. CDR3 length: 15 residues. CDR3 sequence (DNA): TGCGCCAGCAGCACGGGGACAGGGGGCGATGAGACCCAGTACTTC. Its translation: CASSTGTGGDETQYF.

The V call is TRBV27, the J call TRBJ2-3, with 10 bases lining up with TRBD2. Germline CDR1 MNHEY, CDR2 SMNVEV (reference sequence). V lost 2 bases and J lost 6; bases outside the gene matches: 8. CDR3 length equals 16 residues. For the CDR3, the DNA is TGTGCCAGCAGTTTAGGAGCGGGAGGGGGGGTGGATACGCAGTATTTT. This encodes CASSLGAGGGVDTQYF.

The chain uses TRBV28 and TRBJ2-7, with TRBD2 identical over 8 bases. Germline V lookup: CDR1 MDHEN, CDR2 SYDVKM. J gave up 0 bases and V 3 bases, and 7 bases lay outside the gene matches. The CDR3 length is 16 residues. The CDR3 sequence is CASSLVVAGFSYEQYF. CDR3 nucleotide sequence: TGTGCCAGCAGTTTGGTGGTAGCGGGGTTCTCCTACGAGCAGTACTTC.

V gene TRBV5-4 combines with J gene TRBJ2-1; 9 nucleotides match TRBD2. Trimming cost V 4 bases and J 4 bases; bases outside gene matches: 9. The germline CDR1 and CDR2 sequences are SGHNT and YYREEE (reference sequence). CDR3 length: 16 amino acids. CDR3 sequence reads: CASSPGGGGDYNEQFF. CDR3 DNA: TGTGCCAGCAGCCCCGGAGGCGGGGGGGATTACAATGAGCAGTTCTTC.

As to this clone: The junction departs from germline at one end; a sequencing error may be responsible. This CDR3 is also generated by other DNA sequences in the sample. CDR3 DNA sequence: TGTGCCATCAGTGGTCAGGGATCCTACGAACAGTACTTC. This sequence encodes CAISGQGSYEQYF. The J gene is TRBJ2-7, the V gene TRBV10-3; possible D gene TRBD1, 5 bases. The CDR3 totals 13 residues. The V gene's germline CDR1 is ENHRY and CDR2 SYGVKD.

The J gene is TRBJ2-7, the V gene TRBV4-3; TRBD1 matches at 9 bases. Losses at the gene ends were 0 bases for V and 3 bases for J; bases not matched to a gene: 6. The CDR3 extends over 16 amino acids. CDR1 is LGHNA and CDR2 is YSLEER in the germline V gene. The CDR3 sequence is CASSQDVPTGGYEQYF. Written as DNA, the CDR3 is TGCGCCAGCAGCCAAGATGTCCCGACAGGGGGCTACGAGCAGTACTTC.

The chain combines TRBV5-4 with TRBJ2-1; perhaps TRBD1 as D (6 bases). V was cut by 4 bases and J by 7 bases, with 18 bases left in between. The length of the CDR3 is 15 residues. CDR1 is SGHNT and CDR2 is YYREEE in the germline V gene (reference sequence). As DNA, the CDR3 is TGTGCCAGCAGCACCGCAGGGGCGGTTGTGAATGAGCAGTTCTTC. This codes for CASSTAGAVVNEQFF.